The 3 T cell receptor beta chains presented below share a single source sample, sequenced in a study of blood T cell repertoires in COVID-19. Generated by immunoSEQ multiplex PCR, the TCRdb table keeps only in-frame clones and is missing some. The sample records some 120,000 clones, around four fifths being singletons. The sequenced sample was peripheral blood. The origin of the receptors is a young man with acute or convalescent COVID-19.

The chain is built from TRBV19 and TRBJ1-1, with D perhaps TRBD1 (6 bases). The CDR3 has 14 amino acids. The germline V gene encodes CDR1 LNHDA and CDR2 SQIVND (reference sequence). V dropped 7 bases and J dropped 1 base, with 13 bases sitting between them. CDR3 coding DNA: TGTGCCAGTACCGGGGGGCTTTCGAACACTGAAGCTTTCTTT. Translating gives CASTGGLSNTEAFF.

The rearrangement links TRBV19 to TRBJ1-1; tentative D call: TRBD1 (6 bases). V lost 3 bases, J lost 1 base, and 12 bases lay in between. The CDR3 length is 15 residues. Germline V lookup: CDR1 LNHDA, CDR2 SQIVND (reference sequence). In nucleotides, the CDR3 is TGTGCCAGTAGTATCCGCGGACAGTCGAACACTGAAGCTTTCTTT. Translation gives CASSIRGQSNTEAFF.

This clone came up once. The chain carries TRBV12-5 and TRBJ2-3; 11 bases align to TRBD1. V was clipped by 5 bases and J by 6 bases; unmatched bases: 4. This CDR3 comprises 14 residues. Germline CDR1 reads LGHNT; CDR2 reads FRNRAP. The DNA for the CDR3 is TGTGCTAGTGGTGTGGGACAGGGGGTGGATACGCAGTATTTT. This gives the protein CASGVGQGVDTQYF.